These 4 T cell receptor beta chains were sequenced from one sample in a study of PD-L1 blockade in urothelial cancer. This sample's time point: peripheral blood 6 weeks after treatment start. TCRdb's copy holds only in-frame clones and misses some; the assay was immunoSEQ multiplex PCR. Here the sample spans 38,000 or so clones, 70% to 90% being singletons. The starting material was PBMCs, obtained around atezolizumab (anti-PD-L1) treatment. All receptors derive from a man in his sixties or seventies with urothelial cancer.

The chain couples TRBV5-1 to TRBJ2-3; D gene uncertain. The ends were cut back, 4 bases at V and 2 bases at J, with 11 bases in the middle. The CDR3 consists of 14 residues. Germline-derived CDR1 and CDR2 are SGHRS and YFSETQ. The CDR3 protein is CASSLTQYTDTQYF. CDR3 DNA: TGCGCCAGCAGCCTAACACAGTACACAGATACGCAGTATTTT.

This clone showed up just once. The chain has TRBV29-1 and TRBJ2-3, with 10 positions matching TRBD2. Trimming removed 2 bases from V and 0 bases from J; junction bases left unmatched: 2. The germline V gene has CDR1 SQVTM and CDR2 ANQGSEA. The CDR3 loop spans 15 amino acids. The chain's CDR3 is CSVETSGDSTDTQYF. The DNA of the CDR3 is TGCAGCGTTGAAACTAGCGGGGACAGCACAGATACGCAGTATTTT.

V is TRBV6-1 and J is TRBJ2-7, with 10 bases aligning to TRBD2. From germline, CDR1 is MNHNS and CDR2 SASEGT. The V gene end was trimmed by 1 base and the J gene end by 9 bases; junction bases not matched to a gene: 12. This CDR3 spans 16 amino acids. The CDR3 is CASSEVRASGSVVQYF. For the CDR3, the DNA is TGTGCCAGCAGTGAAGTGCGGGCTAGCGGGAGTGTCGTGCAGTACTTC.

This clone was counted once. The DNA for the CDR3 is TGTGCCAGTAGGCAGGGAATTAACTATGGCTACACCTTC. This codes for CASRQGINYGYTF. The rearrangement joins TRBV19 to TRBJ1-2, with D possibly matching TRBD1 (5 bases). Per the germline V gene, CDR1 is LNHDA and CDR2 is SQIVND (reference sequence). The CDR3 runs 13 residues. Trimming removed 6 bases at V and 1 base at J, with 9 bases between.